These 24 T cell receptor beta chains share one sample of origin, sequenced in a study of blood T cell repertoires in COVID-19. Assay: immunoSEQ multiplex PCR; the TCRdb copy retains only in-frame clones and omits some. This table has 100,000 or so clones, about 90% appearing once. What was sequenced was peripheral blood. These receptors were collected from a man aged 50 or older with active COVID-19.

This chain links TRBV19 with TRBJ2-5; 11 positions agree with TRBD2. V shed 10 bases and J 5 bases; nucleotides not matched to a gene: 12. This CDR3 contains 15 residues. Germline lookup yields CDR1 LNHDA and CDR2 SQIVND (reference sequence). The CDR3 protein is CATASGGSLGETQYF. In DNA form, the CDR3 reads TGTGCCACCGCTAGCGGGGGGTCCCTCGGGGAGACCCAGTACTTC.

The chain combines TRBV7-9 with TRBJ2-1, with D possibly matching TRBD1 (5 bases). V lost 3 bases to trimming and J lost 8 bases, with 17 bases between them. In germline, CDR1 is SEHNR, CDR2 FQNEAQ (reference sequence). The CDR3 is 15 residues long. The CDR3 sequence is CASSLRLSQGDEQFF. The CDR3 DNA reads TGTGCCAGCAGCTTGAGACTTTCCCAAGGGGATGAGCAGTTCTTC.

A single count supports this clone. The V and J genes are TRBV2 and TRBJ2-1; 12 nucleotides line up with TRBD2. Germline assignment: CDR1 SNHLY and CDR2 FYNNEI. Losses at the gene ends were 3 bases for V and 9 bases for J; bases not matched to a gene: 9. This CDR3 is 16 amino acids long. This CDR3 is CASSEGLAGGDAEQFF. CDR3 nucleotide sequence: TGTGCCAGCAGTGAGGGACTAGCGGGCGGGGATGCTGAGCAGTTCTTC. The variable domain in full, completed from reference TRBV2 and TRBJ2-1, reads EPEVTQTPSHQVTQMGQEVILRCVPISNHLYFYWYRQILGQKVEFLVSFYNNEISEKSEIFDDQFSVERPDGSNFTLKIRSTKLEDSAMYFCASSEGLAGGDAEQFFGPGTRLTVL.

The CDR3 nucleotides are TGTGCCATCAGTGAAAGTAACAGGGCCCCCGGGGAGCTGTTTTTT. Translated: CAISESNRAPGELFF. V is TRBV10-3 and J is TRBJ2-2, with D maybe TRBD1 (6 bases). Trimming took 3 bases from V and 6 from J, leaving 14 bases between them. The CDR3 totals 15 residues. Germline V gene sequence: CDR1 ENHRY, CDR2 SYGVKD.

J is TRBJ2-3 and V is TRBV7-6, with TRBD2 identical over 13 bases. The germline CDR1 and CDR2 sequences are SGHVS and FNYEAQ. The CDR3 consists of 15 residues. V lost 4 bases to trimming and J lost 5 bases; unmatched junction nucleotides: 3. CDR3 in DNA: TGTGCCAGCAGCTACGGACTAGCGGGGGAAGATACGCAGTATTTT. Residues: CASSYGLAGEDTQYF.

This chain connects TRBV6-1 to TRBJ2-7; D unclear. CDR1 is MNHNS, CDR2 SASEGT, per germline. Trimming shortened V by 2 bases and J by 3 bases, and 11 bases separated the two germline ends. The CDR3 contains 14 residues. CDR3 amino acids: CASSESDPGYEQYF. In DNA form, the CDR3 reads TGTGCCAGCAGTGAAAGTGATCCAGGCTACGAGCAGTACTTC.

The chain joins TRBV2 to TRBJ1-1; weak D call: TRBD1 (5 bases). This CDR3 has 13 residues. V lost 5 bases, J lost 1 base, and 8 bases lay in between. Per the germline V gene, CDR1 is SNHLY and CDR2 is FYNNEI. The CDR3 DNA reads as TGTGCCAGCAGTATTGGACAGAACACTGAAGCTTTCTTT. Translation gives CASSIGQNTEAFF.

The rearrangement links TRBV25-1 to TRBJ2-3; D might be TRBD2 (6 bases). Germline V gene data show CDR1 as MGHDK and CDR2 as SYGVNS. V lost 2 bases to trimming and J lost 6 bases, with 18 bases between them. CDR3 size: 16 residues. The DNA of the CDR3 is TGTGCCAGCAGTGAAAGTAAGGGTAGCGGTGCGGATACGCAGTATTTT. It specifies CASSESKGSGADTQYF. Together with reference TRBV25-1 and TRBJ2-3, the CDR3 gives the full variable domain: EADIYQTPRYLVIGTGKKITLECSQTMGHDKMYWYQQDPGMELHLIHYSYGVNSTEKGDLSSESTVSRIRTEHFPLTLESARPSHTSQYLCASSESKGSGADTQYFGPGTRLTVL.

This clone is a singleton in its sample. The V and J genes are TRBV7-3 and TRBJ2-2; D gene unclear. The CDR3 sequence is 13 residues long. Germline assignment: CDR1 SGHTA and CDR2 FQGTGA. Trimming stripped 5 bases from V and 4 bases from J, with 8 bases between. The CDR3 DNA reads TGTGCCAGCAGCCTAAGTCTCACCGGGGAGCTGTTTTTT. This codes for CASSLSLTGELFF.

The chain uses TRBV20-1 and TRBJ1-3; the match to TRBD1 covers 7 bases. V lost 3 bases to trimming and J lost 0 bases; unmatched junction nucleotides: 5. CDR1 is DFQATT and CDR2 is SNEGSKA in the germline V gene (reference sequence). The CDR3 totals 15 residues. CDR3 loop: CSASSPGGSGNTIYF. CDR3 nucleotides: TGCAGTGCTAGTTCGCCAGGGGGCTCTGGAAACACCATATATTTT.

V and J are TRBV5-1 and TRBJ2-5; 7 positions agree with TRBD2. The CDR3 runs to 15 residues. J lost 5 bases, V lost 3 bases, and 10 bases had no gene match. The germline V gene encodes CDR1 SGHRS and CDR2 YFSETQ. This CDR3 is CASSWEGGLRETQYF. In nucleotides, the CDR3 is TGCGCCAGCAGCTGGGAGGGAGGGCTACGGGAGACCCAGTACTTC.

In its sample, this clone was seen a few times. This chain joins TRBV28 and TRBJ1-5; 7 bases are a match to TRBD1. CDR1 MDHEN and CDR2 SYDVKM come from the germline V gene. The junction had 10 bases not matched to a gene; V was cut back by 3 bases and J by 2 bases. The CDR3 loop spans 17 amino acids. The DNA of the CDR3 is TGTGCCAGCAGTTTCGGGGTAGGGGGCCAGGGCAATCAGCCCCAGCATTTT. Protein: CASSFGVGGQGNQPQHF.

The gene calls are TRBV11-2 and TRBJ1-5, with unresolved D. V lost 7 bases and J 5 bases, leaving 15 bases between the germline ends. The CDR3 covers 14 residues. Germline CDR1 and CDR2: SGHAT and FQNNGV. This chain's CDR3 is CASILGSWDQPQHF. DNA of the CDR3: TGTGCCAGCATCCTCGGGTCCTGGGATCAGCCCCAGCATTTT.

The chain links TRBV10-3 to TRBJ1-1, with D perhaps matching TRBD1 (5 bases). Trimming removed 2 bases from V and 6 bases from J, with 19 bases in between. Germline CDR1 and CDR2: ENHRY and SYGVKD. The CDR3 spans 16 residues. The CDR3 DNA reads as TGTGCCATCAGTGAGCCCCTGGGACGGCGGGGGGCTGAAGCTTTCTTT. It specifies CAISEPLGRRGAEAFF.

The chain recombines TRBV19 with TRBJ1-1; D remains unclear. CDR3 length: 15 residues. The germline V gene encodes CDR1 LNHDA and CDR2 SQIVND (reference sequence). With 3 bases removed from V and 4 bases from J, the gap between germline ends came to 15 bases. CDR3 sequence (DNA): TGTGCCAGTAGTATCGATAGTCGAGGAGGCACTGAAGCTTTCTTT. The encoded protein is CASSIDSRGGTEAFF.

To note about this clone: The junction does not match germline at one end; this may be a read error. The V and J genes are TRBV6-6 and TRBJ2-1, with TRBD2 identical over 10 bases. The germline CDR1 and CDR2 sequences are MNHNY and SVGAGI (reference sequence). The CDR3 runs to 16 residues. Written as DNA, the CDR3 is TGTGCCAGCAGATACTCCAGCGGGGGGGCTAGGAATGAGCAGTTCTTC. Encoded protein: CASRYSSGGARNEQFF.

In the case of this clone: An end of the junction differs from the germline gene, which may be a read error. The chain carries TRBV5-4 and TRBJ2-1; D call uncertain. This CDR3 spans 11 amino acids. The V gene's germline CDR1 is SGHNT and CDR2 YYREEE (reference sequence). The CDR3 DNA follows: TGTGCCAGCAGCTTGGACAAGGAGCAGTTCTTC. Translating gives CASSLDKEQFF.

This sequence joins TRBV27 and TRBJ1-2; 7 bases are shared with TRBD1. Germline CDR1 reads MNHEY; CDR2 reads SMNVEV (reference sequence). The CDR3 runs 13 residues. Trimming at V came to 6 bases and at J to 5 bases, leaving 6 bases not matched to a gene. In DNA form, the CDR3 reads TGTGCCAGCAGCGCCGGGACAGCTTATGGCTACACCTTC. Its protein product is CASSAGTAYGYTF.

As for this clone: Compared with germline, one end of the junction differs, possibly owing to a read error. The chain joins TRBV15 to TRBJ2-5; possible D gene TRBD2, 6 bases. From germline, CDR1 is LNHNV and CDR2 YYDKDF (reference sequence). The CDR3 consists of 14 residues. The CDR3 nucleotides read TGTGCCACCAGCCTACGGGAGCCCCAAGTGACCCAGTACTTC. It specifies CATSLREPQVTQYF.

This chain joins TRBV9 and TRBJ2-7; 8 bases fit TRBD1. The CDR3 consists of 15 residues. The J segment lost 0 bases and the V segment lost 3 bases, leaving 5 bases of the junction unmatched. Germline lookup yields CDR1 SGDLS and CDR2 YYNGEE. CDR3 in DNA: TGTGCCAGCAGCGCGCAACAGGGGGGCTCCTACGAGCAGTACTTC. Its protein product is CASSAQQGGSYEQYF.

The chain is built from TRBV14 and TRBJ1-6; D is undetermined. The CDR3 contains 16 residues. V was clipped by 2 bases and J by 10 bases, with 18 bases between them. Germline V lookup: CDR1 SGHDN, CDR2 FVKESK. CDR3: CASSQSLSRVNSPLHF. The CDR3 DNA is TGTGCCAGCAGCCAATCTCTCAGCCGGGTAAACTCACCCCTCCACTTT.

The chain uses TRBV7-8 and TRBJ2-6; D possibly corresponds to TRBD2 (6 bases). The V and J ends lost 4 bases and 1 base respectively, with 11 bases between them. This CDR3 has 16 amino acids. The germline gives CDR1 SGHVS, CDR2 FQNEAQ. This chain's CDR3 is CASSSLGGSGANVLTF. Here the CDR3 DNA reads TGTGCCAGCAGCTCTCTGGGGGGATCTGGGGCCAACGTCCTGACTTTC.

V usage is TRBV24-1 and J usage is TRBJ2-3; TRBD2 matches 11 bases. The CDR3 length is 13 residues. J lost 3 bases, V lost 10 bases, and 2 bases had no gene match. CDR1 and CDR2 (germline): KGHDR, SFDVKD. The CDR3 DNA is TGTGCCACTAGCGGGGGGGGAACAGATACGCAGTATTTT. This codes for CATSGGGTDTQYF.

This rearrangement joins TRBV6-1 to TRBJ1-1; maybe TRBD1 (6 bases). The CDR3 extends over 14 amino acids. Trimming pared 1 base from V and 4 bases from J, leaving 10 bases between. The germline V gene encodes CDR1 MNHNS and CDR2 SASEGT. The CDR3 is CASSEEGVVTEAFF. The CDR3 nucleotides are TGTGCCAGCAGTGAAGAGGGGGTAGTCACTGAAGCTTTCTTT.